This T cell receptor beta chain was retrieved from a study of glioma-infiltrating T cells. About the research overall: Target coverage was about 4.5- to 11-fold for roughly one million blood T cells. General study points: Gliomas, especially low-grade, showed above-expected tissue-blood divergence; non-neoplastic patients showed below. Signature shared blood CDR3 motifs were enriched in low-divergence and depleted in high-divergence patients.

Amplification of TCR alpha and beta CDR3 regions from RNA used iRepertoire nested multiplex PCR. MiXCR was run by TCRdb on the multiplex PCR reads, yielding one entry per CDR3 protein. The table includes a few hundred thousand distinct CDR3 sequences, roughly two fifths detected once. About this clonotype itself: Its antigen remains unidentified. This may be a read error, as it is one base from a much larger clone.

The CDR3 is 14 amino acids. Germline lookup yields CDR1 MNHEY and CDR2 SVGAGI. The ends were cut back, 2 bases at V and 6 bases at J, with 13 bases in the middle. The TCR comes from a human donor with low-grade glioma or glioblastoma, undergoing nonglioma brain surgery, or in good health (not recorded which). The chain recombines TRBV6-5 with TRBJ1-2; D is undetermined. Sequenced input: glioma tissue, nonneoplastic brain tissue, or PBMCs (not recorded which). The CDR3 nucleotides are TGTGCCAGCAGTTACCGAGACGGATACCATGGCTACACCTTC. Its translation: CASSYRDGYHGYTF.